The entry below describes one TCR beta chain. The sample originates from a study of blood T cell repertoires in COVID-19. About the study: Sites across the United States, Italy and Spain contributed samples from acute and convalescent COVID-19. In each case, the material was cDNA or gDNA derived from T cells, B-cell-depleted T cells, or PBMCs.

Followed over time, Seattle patients had been enrolled while infection was active. Source study methods: Amplification from reference gene primers served as the basis for estimated nucleated cell counts. Profiled with immunoSEQ multiplex PCR; TCRdb holds only in-frame clones, not every one. D and trimming were read from the DNA, whereas the V and J calls and clone size are those reported in that table. Of 290,000 or so clones listed, approximately 90% are singletons. The receptor was derived from a woman aged 25-40 years with COVID-19, enrolled during active disease. The sample taken for sequencing was peripheral blood.

DNA of the CDR3: TGTGCCAGCAAACGACAGGGCGTTAATGAAAAACTGTTTTTT. This encodes CASKRQGVNEKLFF. V gene TRBV27 combines with J gene TRBJ1-4; 7 positions match TRBD1. V trimming: 7 bases; J trimming: 4 bases; junction bases outside the gene matches: 6. The CDR3 is 14 amino acids. Germline CDR1 is MNHEY and CDR2 is SMNVEV (reference sequence). Together with reference TRBV27 and TRBJ1-4, the CDR3 gives the full variable domain: EAQVTQNPRYLITVTGKKLTVTCSQNMNHEYMSWYRQDPGLGLRQIYYSMNVEVTDKGDVPEGYKVSRKEKRNFPLILESPSPNQTSLYFCASKRQGVNEKLFFGSGTQLSVL.